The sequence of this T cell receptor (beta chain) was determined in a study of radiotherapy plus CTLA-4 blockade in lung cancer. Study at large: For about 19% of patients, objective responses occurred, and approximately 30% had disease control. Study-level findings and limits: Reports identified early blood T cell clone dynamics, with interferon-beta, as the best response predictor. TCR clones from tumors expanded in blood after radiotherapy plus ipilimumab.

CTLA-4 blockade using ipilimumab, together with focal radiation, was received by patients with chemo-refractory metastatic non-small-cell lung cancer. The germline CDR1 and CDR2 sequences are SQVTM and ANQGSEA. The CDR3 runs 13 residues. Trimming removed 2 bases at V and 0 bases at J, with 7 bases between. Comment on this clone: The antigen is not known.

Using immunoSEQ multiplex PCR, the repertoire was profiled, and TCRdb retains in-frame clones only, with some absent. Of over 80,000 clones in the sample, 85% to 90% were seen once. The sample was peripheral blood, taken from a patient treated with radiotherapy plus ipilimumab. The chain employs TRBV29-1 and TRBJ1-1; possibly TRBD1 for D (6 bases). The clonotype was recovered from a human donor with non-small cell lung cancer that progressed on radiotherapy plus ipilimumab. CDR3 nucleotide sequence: TGCAGCGTTGAAAACAGGGTGAACACTGAAGCTTTCTTT. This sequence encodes CSVENRVNTEAFF.